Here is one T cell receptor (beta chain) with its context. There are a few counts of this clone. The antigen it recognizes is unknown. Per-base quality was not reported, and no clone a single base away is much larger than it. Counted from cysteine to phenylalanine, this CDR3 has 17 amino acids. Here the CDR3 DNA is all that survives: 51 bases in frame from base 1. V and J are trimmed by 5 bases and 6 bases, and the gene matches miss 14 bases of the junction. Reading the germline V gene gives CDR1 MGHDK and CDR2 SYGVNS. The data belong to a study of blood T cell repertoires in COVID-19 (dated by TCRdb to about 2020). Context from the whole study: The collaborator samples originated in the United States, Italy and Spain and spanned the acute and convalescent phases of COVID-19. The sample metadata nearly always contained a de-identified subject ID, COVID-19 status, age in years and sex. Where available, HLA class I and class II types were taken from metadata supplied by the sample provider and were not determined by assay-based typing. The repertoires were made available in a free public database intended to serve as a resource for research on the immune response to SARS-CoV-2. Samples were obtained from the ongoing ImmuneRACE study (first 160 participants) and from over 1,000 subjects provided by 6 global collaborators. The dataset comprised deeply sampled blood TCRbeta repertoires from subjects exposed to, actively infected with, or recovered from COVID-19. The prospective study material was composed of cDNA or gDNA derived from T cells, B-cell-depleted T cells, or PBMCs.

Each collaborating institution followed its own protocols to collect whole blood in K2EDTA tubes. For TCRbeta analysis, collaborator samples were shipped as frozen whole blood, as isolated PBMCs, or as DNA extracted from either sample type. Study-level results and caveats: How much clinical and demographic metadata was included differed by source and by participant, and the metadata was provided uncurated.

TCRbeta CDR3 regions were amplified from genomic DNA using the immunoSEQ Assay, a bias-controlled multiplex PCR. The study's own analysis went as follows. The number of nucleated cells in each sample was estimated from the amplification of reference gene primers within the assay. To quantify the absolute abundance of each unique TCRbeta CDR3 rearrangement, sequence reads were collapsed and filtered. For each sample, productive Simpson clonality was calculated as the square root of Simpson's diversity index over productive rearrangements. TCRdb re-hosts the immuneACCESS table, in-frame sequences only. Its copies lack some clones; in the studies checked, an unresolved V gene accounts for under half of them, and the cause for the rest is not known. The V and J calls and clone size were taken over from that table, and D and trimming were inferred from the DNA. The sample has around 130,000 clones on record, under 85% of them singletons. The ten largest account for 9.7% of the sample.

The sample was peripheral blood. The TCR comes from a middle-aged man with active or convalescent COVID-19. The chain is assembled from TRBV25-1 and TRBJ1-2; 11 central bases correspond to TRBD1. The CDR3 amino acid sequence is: CASSSRRTGGAVDGYTF. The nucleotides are TGTGCCAGCAGTTCCCGTAGGACAGGGGGCGCGGTGGATGGCTACACCTTC.